This T cell receptor (beta chain) came from a study of T cells in localized non-small cell lung cancer. Study results and caveats: Higher adjacent-lung clonality was associated with shorter survival. When the top 100 tumor clones were examined, a median around 61 of them also appeared in the adjacent lung, which was paired and uninvolved. Clonality of T cells reached its maximum in uninvolved adjacent lung, surpassing tumor.

Profiling relied on immunoSEQ multiplex PCR, and the TCRdb table lists in-frame clones only, not all of them. In the table there are 15,000 to 20,000 clones, around 79% of which are singletons. Between the trimmed V and J ends, which lost 6 bases and 1 base, there was a span of 15 bases. CDR1 and CDR2 from the germline V gene are MNHEY and SVGAGI. CDR3 length: 15 amino acids. In regard to this clone: What it binds is not known.

The source material was peripheral blood, sampled before any cancer treatment. This clonotype originated in a male donor aged 60 or over with stage I lung adenocarcinoma. The chain links TRBV6-5 to TRBJ1-1, with D perhaps TRBD1 (5 bases). Written as DNA, the CDR3 is TGTGCCAGCAGGGGAACACGGGACGCGAACACTGAAGCTTTCTTT. Amino acids: CASRGTRDANTEAFF.